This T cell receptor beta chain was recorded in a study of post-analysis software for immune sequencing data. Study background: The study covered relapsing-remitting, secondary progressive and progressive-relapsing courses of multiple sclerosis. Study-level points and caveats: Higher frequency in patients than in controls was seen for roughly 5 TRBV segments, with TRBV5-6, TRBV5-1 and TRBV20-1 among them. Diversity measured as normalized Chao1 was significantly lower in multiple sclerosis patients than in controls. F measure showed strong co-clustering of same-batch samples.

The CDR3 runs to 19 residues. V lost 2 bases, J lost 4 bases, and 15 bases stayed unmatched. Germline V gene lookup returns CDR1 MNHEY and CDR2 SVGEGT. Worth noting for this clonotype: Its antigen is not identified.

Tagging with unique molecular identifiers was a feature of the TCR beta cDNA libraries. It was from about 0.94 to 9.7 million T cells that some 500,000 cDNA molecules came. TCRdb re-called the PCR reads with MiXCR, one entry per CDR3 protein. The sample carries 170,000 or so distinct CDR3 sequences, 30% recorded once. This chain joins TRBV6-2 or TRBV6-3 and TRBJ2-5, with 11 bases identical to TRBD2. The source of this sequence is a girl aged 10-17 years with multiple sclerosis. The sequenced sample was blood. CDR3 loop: CASSYMGLLAGVGPETQYF. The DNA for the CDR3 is TGTGCCAGCAGTTACATGGGTCTACTAGCGGGAGTAGGTCCAGAGACCCAGTACTTC.